What follows are 30 T cell receptor beta chains derived from one specimen sequenced in a study of beta chain features in type 1 diabetes. The whole isolated RNA underwent reverse transcription, so sequencing captured expressed TCRB transcripts. Here immunoSEQ multiplex PCR was the method, and the copy in TCRdb shows in-frame clones only, minus some. The data contain 130,000 or so clones, approximately 9.8% of them singletons. Input material: central memory CD4+ T cells from blood. These receptors were collected from a middle-aged woman in good health.

This clone occurred many times. This chain links TRBV19 with TRBJ2-1; possible D gene TRBD2, 6 bases. With 2 bases removed from V and 7 bases from J, the gap between germline ends came to 15 bases. Germline assignment: CDR1 LNHDA and CDR2 SQIVND (reference sequence). The CDR3 loop spans 15 amino acids. CDR3 DNA sequence: TGTGCCAGTAGTATAAGGCTAGTCGCGGGGAATGAGCAGTTCTTC. This gives the protein CASSIRLVAGNEQFF.

This clone occurred a few times. V gene TRBV4-3 combines with J gene TRBJ2-2; D gene ambiguous. V lost 1 base, J lost 0 bases, and 9 bases lay in between. The CDR3 consists of 16 residues. From germline, CDR1 is LGHNA and CDR2 YSLEER. The CDR3 nucleotides read TGCGCCAGCAGCCAAGTCGGCGGAGCGAACACCGGGGAGCTGTTTTTT. Translation: CASSQVGGANTGELFF.

In its sample, this clone was seen a few times. This rearrangement joins TRBV29-1 to TRBJ1-2, with 7 bases lining up with TRBD1. CDR1 is SQVTM and CDR2 is ANQGSEA in the germline V gene. This CDR3 has 12 residues. V gave up 4 bases and J gave up 4 bases; unmatched junction bases: 3. The CDR3 loop is CSVGGTVYGYTF. The CDR3, as DNA: TGCAGCGTTGGGGGGACAGTCTATGGCTACACCTTC.

CDR3 DNA sequence: TGTGCCAGCAGTACCCGGACAGGGTACACAGATACGCAGTATTTT. Translating it yields CASSTRTGYTDTQYF. The chain combines TRBV28 with TRBJ2-3, with TRBD1 matching 8 bases. This CDR3 has 15 amino acids. The junction had 6 bases not matched to a gene; V was cut back by 5 bases and J by 2 bases. CDR1 is MDHEN, CDR2 SYDVKM, per germline.

This clone has only a few counts. J is TRBJ2-2 and V is TRBV10-1, with no clear D. The CDR3 runs 13 residues. Germline assignment: CDR1 WNHNN and CDR2 SYGVQD (reference sequence). Trimming stripped 6 bases from V and 6 bases from J, with 11 bases between. As DNA, the CDR3 is TGCGCCAGCAGGGAAACAGTGGCCGGGGAGCTGTTTTTT. It yields the protein CASRETVAGELFF.

The chain couples TRBV18 to TRBJ2-1; 11 nucleotides align to TRBD2. The length of the CDR3 is 15 residues. Trimming removed 6 bases from V and 4 bases from J; junction bases left unmatched: 5. Germline V gene sequence: CDR1 KGHSH, CDR2 LQKENI. For the CDR3, the DNA is TGTGCCAGCTCCCCGACTAGCGGGAATTACAATGAGCAGTTCTTC. Amino acid sequence: CASSPTSGNYNEQFF.

This sequence joins TRBV28 and TRBJ1-5; weak D call: TRBD1 (5 bases). V lost 7 bases and J lost 4, with 11 bases in between. Per the germline V gene, CDR1 is MDHEN and CDR2 is SYDVKM. This CDR3 spans 13 amino acids. DNA for the CDR3: TGTGCCAGCACAGGGTTTGGTAATCAGCCCCAGCATTTT. Amino acids: CASTGFGNQPQHF. Combining the CDR3 with reference TRBV28 and TRBJ1-5 gives the whole variable domain DVKVTQSSRYLVKRTGEKVFLECVQDMDHENMFWYRQDPGLGLRLIYFSYDVKMKEKGDIPEGYSVSREKKERFSLILESASTNQTSMYLCASTGFGNQPQHFGDGTRLSIL.

The rearrangement links TRBV12-5 to TRBJ1-6, with 7 bases lining up with TRBD1. Losses at the gene ends were 6 bases for V and 10 bases for J; bases not matched to a gene: 6. CDR1 is LGHNT and CDR2 is FRNRAP in the germline V gene. This CDR3 has 13 residues. The CDR3 DNA follows: TGTGCTAGTGGGGAGTCGGGACAGTCACCCCTCCACTTT. The encoded protein is CASGESGQSPLHF.

Written as DNA, the CDR3 is TGTGCCAGCAGCCTCGACAGGGGGTATACTGAGCAGTTCTTC. Encoded protein: CASSLDRGYTEQFF. The chain recombines TRBV7-7 with TRBJ2-1, with TRBD1 identical over 9 bases. Germline V gives CDR1 SSHAT, CDR2 FNYEAQ (reference sequence). The trim removed 5 bases at V and 9 bases at J, leaving 8 bases unmatched. This CDR3 contains 14 residues. The whole variable domain, filled in from reference TRBV7-7 and TRBJ2-1, reads GAGVSQSPRYKVTKRGQDVTLRCDPISSHATLYWYQQALGQGPEFLTYFNYEAQPDKSGLPSDRFSAERPEGSISTLTIQRTEQRDSAMYRCASSLDRGYTEQFFGPGTRLTVL.

V gene TRBV7-9 combines with J gene TRBJ2-2; D may be TRBD1 (6 bases). Trimming removed 4 bases from V and 4 bases from J, with 7 bases in between. The CDR3 consists of 13 residues. Germline CDR1 reads SEHNR; CDR2 reads FQNEAQ (reference sequence). The chain's CDR3 is CASSSTGTGELFF. The CDR3 DNA sequence: TGTGCCAGCAGCTCGACAGGCACCGGGGAGCTGTTTTTT.

This clone was observed a handful of times. CDR3 nucleotide sequence: TGCAGCGTCGCTCCAGGGACATCGGGATACACCGGGGAGCTGTTTTTT. Its protein product is CSVAPGTSGYTGELFF. The chain couples TRBV29-1 to TRBJ2-2, with a tentative D call TRBD1 (6 bases). CDR1 and CDR2 from the germline V gene are SQVTM and ANQGSEA. The CDR3 is 16 residues long. The germline V and J ends were trimmed by 6 bases and 3 bases, with 20 bases remaining between them.

This clone turned up a few times. This rearrangement joins TRBV7-2 to TRBJ2-2; 15 bases fit TRBD2. The CDR3 consists of 18 residues. V lost 5 bases and J lost 5; bases outside the gene matches: 9. Germline CDR1 SGHTA, CDR2 FQGNSA. CDR3 protein: CASSRGLAGGGRTGELFF. CDR3 nucleotides: TGTGCCAGCAGCCGGGGACTAGCGGGGGGAGGGAGGACCGGGGAGCTGTTTTTT.

This clone was seen a handful of times. V gene TRBV7-2 combines with J gene TRBJ2-5; unclear D gene. V lost 1 base and J lost 1, with 7 bases in between. Germline-derived CDR1 and CDR2 are SGHTA and FQGNSA. The CDR3 has 14 amino acids. The CDR3 nucleotides read TGTGCCAGCAGCTTAGGCCGAGCCCAAGAGACCCAGTACTTC. It yields the protein CASSLGRAQETQYF.

There are a few counts of this clone. The chain couples TRBV6-5 to TRBJ2-1; D might be TRBD1 (6 bases). With 4 bases removed from V and 0 bases from J, the gap between germline ends came to 13 bases. The CDR3 has 16 amino acids. Germline CDR1 is MNHEY and CDR2 is SVGAGI. The CDR3 DNA sequence: TGTGCCAGCAGTTCTAGGGACACTGCCTCCTACAATGAGCAGTTCTTC. Its translation: CASSSRDTASYNEQFF.

V usage is TRBV25-1 and J usage is TRBJ2-7; D not resolved. CDR3 length equals 12 residues. Germline V CDR1 and CDR2: MGHDK, SYGVNS. V was clipped by 6 bases and J by 1 base, with 7 bases between them. In DNA form, the CDR3 reads TGTGCCAGCAGAAGAGATTCCTACGAGCAGTACTTC. As protein: CASRRDSYEQYF.

V usage is TRBV5-4 and J usage is TRBJ2-7, with 7 bases lining up with TRBD2. The germline V gene encodes CDR1 SGHNT and CDR2 YYREEE (reference sequence). Trimming took 7 bases from V and 0 from J; bases not matched to a gene: 10. The CDR3 length is 15 residues. CDR3 sequence reads: CASSPGGGSSYEQYF. The CDR3 bases are TGTGCCAGCTCTCCTGGGGGGGGGAGCTCCTACGAGCAGTACTTC.

This clone was seen only a few times. DNA for the CDR3: TGCGCCAGCCGGAAGGACAGGGAGACCCAGTACTTC. This gives the protein CASRKDRETQYF. The chain combines TRBV5-1 with TRBJ2-5; the match to TRBD1 covers 7 bases. V lost 7 bases, J lost 5 bases, and 5 bases stayed unmatched. The CDR3 extends over 12 amino acids. Germline CDR1 SGHRS, CDR2 YFSETQ.

This clone was recorded a few times. The chain carries TRBV4-1 and TRBJ1-1, with 7 bases lining up with TRBD1. This CDR3 has 14 amino acids. V lost 0 bases, J lost 9 bases, and 7 bases stayed unmatched. The V gene's germline CDR1 is MGHRA and CDR2 YSYEKL. For the CDR3, the DNA is TGCGCCAGCAGCCAAGATATGGGGACAGCCCAAGCTTTCTTT. Residues: CASSQDMGTAQAFF.

Points on this clone: The sample carries other DNA sequences with the same CDR3. The CDR3 region has the DNA TGTGCCAGCAGGAAAGGAGGGGATAACACCGGGGAGCTGTTTTTT. It translates to CASRKGGDNTGELFF. The rearrangement links TRBV6-4 to TRBJ2-2; tentative D call: TRBD2 (6 bases). The length of the CDR3 is 15 residues. The V and J ends lost 6 bases and 2 bases respectively, with 13 bases between them. The germline CDR1 and CDR2 sequences are MRHNA and SNTAGT.

The V gene is TRBV5-6, the J gene TRBJ2-1; D is uncertain. CDR1 SGHDT and CDR2 YYEEEE come from the germline V gene. The CDR3 is made up of 13 amino acids. V was pared by 2 bases and J by 3 bases, with 6 bases between. The CDR3 protein is CASSFSRYNEQFF. The CDR3 nucleotides are TGTGCCAGCAGCTTCTCCCGCTACAATGAGCAGTTCTTC.

This chain uses TRBV19 with TRBJ1-4, with 12 nucleotides matching TRBD1. Germline V gene lookup returns CDR1 LNHDA and CDR2 SQIVND (reference sequence). This CDR3 is built from 18 residues. Trimming took 6 bases from V and 6 from J; bases not matched to a gene: 14. CDR3 loop: CASRRRGQGAVKDEKLFF. The CDR3 bases are TGTGCCAGTAGGCGGAGGGGACAGGGGGCCGTGAAGGATGAAAAACTGTTTTTT.

The chain couples TRBV20-1 to TRBJ1-1; a weak D match, TRBD1 (5 bases). The CDR3 sequence is 10 residues long. In germline, CDR1 is DFQATT, CDR2 SNEGSKA (reference sequence). In nucleotides, the CDR3 is TGCAGCCGACAGATAACTGAAGCTTTCTTT. This gives the protein CSRQITEAFF.

The rearrangement links TRBV21-1 to TRBJ2-2; TRBD1 reflects the table's D call only, with no check against the DNA. TRBV21-1 is noted as a pseudogene. The CDR3 is 15 residues long. Here the CDR3 DNA reads TGTGCCAGCAGCGTCTCAGAACCCCTCACCGGGGAGCTGTTTTTT. Its translation is CASSVSEPLTGELFF.

About this clone itself: Other nucleotide sequences from this sample produce the same CDR3. This rearrangement joins TRBV15 to TRBJ1-5, with D maybe TRBD1 (5 bases). From germline, CDR1 is LNHNV and CDR2 YYDKDF (reference sequence). Trimming cost V 0 bases and J 6 bases, with 6 bases left between them. The CDR3 is 13 amino acids. The CDR3 sequence: CATSRDTGQPQHF. CDR3 DNA: TGTGCCACCAGCAGAGATACAGGTCAGCCCCAGCATTTT. Full variable domain (rest looked up from reference TRBV15 and TRBJ1-5): DAMVIQNPRYQVTQFGKPVTLSCSQTLNHNVMYWYQQKSSQAPKLLFHYYDKDFNNEADTPDNFQSRRPNTSFCFLDIRSPGLGDTAMYLCATSRDTGQPQHFGDGTRLSIL.

The CDR3 loop reads CAISGGGVRETQYF. In nucleotides, the CDR3 is TGTGCCATCAGTGGCGGGGGGGTGAGAGAGACCCAGTACTTC. This sequence joins TRBV10-3 and TRBJ2-5, with TRBD2 matching 9 bases. Germline assignment: CDR1 ENHRY and CDR2 SYGVKD. Losses at the gene ends were 4 bases for V and 4 bases for J; bases not matched to a gene: 4. The length of the CDR3 is 14 residues.

This clone came up a few times. J is TRBJ2-7 and V is TRBV7-9; TRBD1 aligns across 8 bases. CDR1 and CDR2 (germline): SEHNR, FQNEAQ (reference sequence). This CDR3 is 14 amino acids long. J was trimmed by 7 bases and V by 1 base; bases with no gene match: 6. In nucleotides, the CDR3 is TGTGCCAGCAGCTTAGTACAGGGGGTAAGAGAGCAGTACTTC. It is translated as CASSLVQGVREQYF.

This clone was detected only a few times. The chain combines TRBV7-2 with TRBJ2-2; weak D call: TRBD2 (6 bases). The CDR3 is 16 residues long. Germline V gene sequence: CDR1 SGHTA, CDR2 FQGNSA. V was clipped by 5 bases and J by 5 bases, with 18 bases between them. CDR3 region: CASSGGAGLWTGELFF. The CDR3 nucleotides read TGTGCCAGCAGCGGCGGGGCAGGGCTTTGGACCGGGGAGCTGTTTTTT. Combining the CDR3 with reference TRBV7-2 and TRBJ2-2 gives the whole variable domain GAGVSQSPSNKVTEKGKDVELRCDPISGHTALYWYRQSLGQGLEFLIYFQGNSAPDKSGLPSDRFSAERTGGSVSTLTIQRTQQEDSAVYLCASSGGAGLWTGELFFGEGSRLTVL.

The chain is built from TRBV21-1 and TRBJ2-1; TRBD1 reflects the table's D call only, with no check against the DNA. TRBV21-1 is reported as a pseudogene. The CDR3 covers 16 residues. The CDR3 nucleotides read TGTGCCAGCAGCATCGTCGACAGGATTCTATACAATGAGCAGTTCTTC. It codes for CASSIVDRILYNEQFF.

This clone was observed a handful of times. The chain is built from TRBV14 and TRBJ2-2, with unresolved D. The germline gives CDR1 SGHDN, CDR2 FVKESK. V lost 0 bases to trimming and J lost 13 bases, with 12 bases between them. This CDR3 is built from 13 residues. The CDR3 coding sequence is TGTGCCAGCAGCCAAGATAACTCCGGCGGGCTGTTTTTT. This gives the protein CASSQDNSGGLFF.

The chain employs TRBV10-3 and TRBJ1-1; D remains ambiguous. Germline values: CDR1 ENHRY, CDR2 SYGVKD. The CDR3 extends over 12 amino acids. V gave up 4 bases and J gave up 6 bases, with 9 bases separating them. CDR3 DNA: TGTGCCATCAGTGTCGAGGGCGCTGAAGCTTTCTTT. Amino acid sequence: CAISVEGAEAFF.